This T cell receptor beta chain is from a study of shared clonotypes between healthy human individuals (dated by TCRdb to 2018 to 2020). Turning to the overall study: A couple of women and a few men aged 18 to 49 years were included in the cohort. For each donor, CD4 naive and CD4 memory were each run on three plates, CD8 naive on two plates, and CD8 memory on one plate. To estimate repertoire size and how much clonotype sharing occurs between individuals, the study deeply sequenced the blood TCR repertoires of 5 or 6 healthy adults. Different laboratories and diverse techniques were used to prepare libraries and sequence TCR repertoires, to increase sequencing depth and limit assay-specific biases. Per donor, leukapheresis produced somewhere between about 0.85 and 8.9 billion PBMCs.

Turning to this clone: Its specific antigen is unknown. No base qualities exist here, and no much larger clone lies one base off it.

Using the deep immunoSEQ assay, multiplex PCR amplified TCR CDR3 regions from genomic DNA. Extracted genomic DNA from each cell subset was distributed evenly across all wells of several immunoSEQ 96-well plates, and each plate was treated as a replicate. For sorted subsets, each replicate PCR was loaded with roughly 0.2 ug genomic DNA, equivalent to approximately 33,000 T cell genomes. Purified libraries were quantified with a Qubit 3.0 fluorometer, sized on a Bioanalyzer 2100, and re-quantified with the KAPA Library Quantification kit. Every immunoSEQ 96-well plate was sequenced on a separate single-read 150-cycle Illumina NextSeq 550 flow cell. Per the authors' processing: The immunoSEQ output contained only junctional sequences without quality scores, so filtering could not match that applied to full-length reads. To assign V/J genes and CDR3, sequences were annotated using PyIR, a Python wrapper for IgBLAST v1.9, with IMGT germline references. Reads were filtered out if the reads had weak V/J assignments (E-value above 1e-6), no CDR3, stop codons, out-of-frame junctions, or ambiguous translated residues. V3J clonotypes were defined by identical inferred V gene, J gene, and CDR3 amino acid sequence. Percentage overlap between repertoires was calculated by dividing the number of shared unique clonotypes by the size of the smaller repertoire. Repertoire richness was assessed with RTK rarefaction, the Chao1 estimator, and Recon v2.1 estimates of unobserved clonotypes. OLGA was used to compute generation probabilities for all TCRbeta clonotypes that the gDNA method yielded from a handful of donors. Here the immuneACCESS table is served through TCRdb, limited to in-frame sequences with V and J called. Missing clones are a known gap in these copies; in checked studies unresolved V genes cover under half, and the rest lacks a known reason. V and J calls and clone size follow that table, whereas D and trimming were derived from the DNA. The sample records 850,000 to 1,100,000 clones, approximately 77% of which are singletons. Together, the top ten hold about 0.94% of the sample.

Study-level results and caveats: Compared with non-shared clonotypes, the clonotypes found in all four sorted-subset donors had higher generation probabilities. Even with the large sequencing depth, rarefaction of the sorted-subset datasets indicated that sequencing was incomplete. Only blood was sampled, and tissue TCR repertoires likely differ from those in blood. Across four donors, about 4.5% of naive CD4, roughly 3.8% of naive CD8, approximately 2.5% of memory CD4, and approximately 0.42% of memory CD8 clonotypes were shared. Because the study included a small number of donors, the genetic and exposure-history diversity represented was limited. Pairwise subsampling led to the expectation that sequencing depth would affect the degree of clonotype sharing among donors. Naive subsets generally had larger estimated clonotype richness than memory subsets did.

CDR1 and CDR2 (MNHNS, SASEGT) derive from the germline V gene. Trimming leaves V shorter by 3 bases and J shorter by 3 bases, with the junction holding 10 bases beyond the gene matches. From the cysteine up to the phenylalanine, the CDR3 has a length of 18 residues. Only the CDR3 part of the read is kept: 54 bases, read in frame from the first base. Donors were healthy HIV-negative adults with no recently reported acute infections or vaccinations. Only Caucasian adults living in Nashville, Tennessee, USA were represented among the donors. CD4+ T cells were enriched by magnetic negative selection; naive cells were then positively selected on CD45RA, and the negative fraction formed the memory subset. Blood was obtained by leukapheresis, after which PBMCs were separated by Ficoll-Histopaque density gradient centrifugation and cryopreserved in liquid nitrogen vapor phase. Analytical flow cytometry was used to check the purity and quantity of every magnetically sorted T cell population. Genomic DNA was isolated from every sorted fraction and measured by UV absorbance on a Nanodrop 2000c.

Sequenced material: memory CD4+ T cells from PBMCs. The cell subset or site tag for this specimen amounts to: CD45RA-negative fraction. This TCR came from a man aged 18 to 29 in good health. Some clones in this sample may be carry-over from other donors' samples. The chain is made from TRBV6-1 and TRBJ2-7; 14 bases in the junction line up with TRBD2. For the CDR3, the sequence is CASSERTSGRSRDYEQYF. The nucleotides read TGTGCCAGCAGTGAGCGGACTAGCGGGAGGTCCCGCGACTACGAGCAGTACTTC.